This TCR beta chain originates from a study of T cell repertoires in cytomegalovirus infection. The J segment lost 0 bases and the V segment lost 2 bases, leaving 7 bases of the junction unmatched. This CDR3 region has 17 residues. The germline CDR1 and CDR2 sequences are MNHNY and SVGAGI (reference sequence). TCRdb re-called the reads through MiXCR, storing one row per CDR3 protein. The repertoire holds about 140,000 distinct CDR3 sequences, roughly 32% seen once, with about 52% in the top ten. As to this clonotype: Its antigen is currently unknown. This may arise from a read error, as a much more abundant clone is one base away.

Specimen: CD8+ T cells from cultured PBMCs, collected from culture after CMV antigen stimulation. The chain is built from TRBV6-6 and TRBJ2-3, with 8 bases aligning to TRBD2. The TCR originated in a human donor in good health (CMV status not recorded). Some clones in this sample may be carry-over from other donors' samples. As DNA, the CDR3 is TGTGCCAGCAGTTACCACCGCGGGGGGCCTAGCACAGATACGCAGTATTTT. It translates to CASSYHRGGPSTDTQYF.